Below, 32 T cell receptor beta chains from the same sample are listed, as sequenced in a study of blood T cell repertoires in COVID-19 (dated by TCRdb to the early 2020s). The library was generated by the immunoSEQ multiplex PCR assay. Entries here come from immuneACCESS through TCRdb and include only in-frame sequences with V and J called. Some clones fail to appear in such tables; in the studies checked, an unresolved V gene covers under half of the shortfall, and the cause of the remainder is unknown. The sample table holds approximately 190,000 clones, of which 70% to 90% were seen once. The ten largest make up 4.5% to 6% of the sample. Sequencing was performed on peripheral blood. The receptors originated from a woman aged 70-85 years with active or convalescent COVID-19.

The chain has TRBV18 and TRBJ2-1, with D possibly matching TRBD2 (6 bases). With 5 bases removed from V and 5 bases from J, the gap between germline ends came to 16 bases. This CDR3 region has 15 residues. The V gene's germline CDR1 is KGHSH and CDR2 LQKENI. The DNA of the CDR3 is TGTGCCAGCTCAACCAGGCGGGGAAGGGACAATGAGCAGTTCTTC. It yields the protein CASSTRRGRDNEQFF.

The V and J genes are TRBV29-1 and TRBJ2-3; D may be TRBD2 (5 bases). The CDR3 is made up of 15 amino acids. Trimming took 2 bases from V and 2 from J, leaving 14 bases between them. Germline CDR1 and CDR2: SQVTM and ANQGSEA. As DNA, the CDR3 is TGCAGCGTTGAAAAGCCTAGCCCACCCACAGATACGCAGTATTTT. Its protein is CSVEKPSPPTDTQYF.

In DNA form, the CDR3 reads TGTGCCAGCAGCTTTTTCGATGAGCAGTTCTTC. Protein: CASSFFDEQFF. The chain combines TRBV7-9 with TRBJ2-1; no reliable D call. CDR1 and CDR2 from the germline V gene are SEHNR and FQNEAQ (reference sequence). Trimming removed 3 bases from V and 8 bases from J, with 5 bases in between. This CDR3 is 11 amino acids long.

This rearrangement joins TRBV3-1 (or the pseudogene TRBV3-2) to TRBJ1-1; a weak D match, TRBD1 (6 bases). Germline CDR1 and CDR2: LGHDT and YNNKEL (reference sequence). V gave up 0 bases and J gave up 1 base, with 18 bases separating them. The CDR3 spans 18 residues. Here the CDR3 DNA reads TGTGCCAGCAGCCAAGATCCCATAACAGGGTTGGGGAACACTGAAGCTTTCTTT. Protein product: CASSQDPITGLGNTEAFF.

Only one count was recorded for this clone. The V call is TRBV6-4, the J call TRBJ1-1; 8 bases map to TRBD1. V was pared by 5 bases and J by 5 bases, with 4 bases of the junction left unmatched. In germline, CDR1 is MRHNA, CDR2 SNTAGT. The CDR3 is made up of 13 amino acids. DNA for the CDR3: TGTGCCAGCAGTCAGACAGGGGTTACTGAAGCTTTCTTT. It translates to CASSQTGVTEAFF.

V gene TRBV27 combines with J gene TRBJ1-4, with 8 bases lining up with TRBD1. Germline V gene sequence: CDR1 MNHEY, CDR2 SMNVEV (reference sequence). The V and J ends lost 6 bases and 8 bases, in that order; junction bases with no gene match: 11. The CDR3 is 15 residues long. The CDR3 spells CASSLRRQGKEKLFF. CDR3 in DNA: TGTGCCAGCAGCCTCCGCCGACAGGGGAAAGAAAAACTGTTTTTT.

The DNA for the CDR3 is TGTGCCAGCAGTGCCCCGGACAGGGGGGATTATGGCTACACCTTC. Translating gives CASSAPDRGDYGYTF. The V gene is TRBV6-6, the J gene TRBJ1-2, with TRBD1 matching 10 bases. CDR1 and CDR2 from the germline V gene are MNHNY and SVGAGI (reference sequence). This CDR3 is 15 amino acids long. V lost 5 bases, J lost 5 bases, and 8 bases stayed unmatched.

The V gene is TRBV5-3, the J gene TRBJ2-5; unclear D gene. TRBV5-3 is an ORF, and what it does is uncertain. The CDR3 is 14 amino acids. Trimming removed 0 bases at V and 0 bases at J, with 6 bases between. The CDR3 loop is CARSLDLHQETQYF. The CDR3 DNA follows: TGTGCCAGAAGCTTGGACTTACACCAAGAGACCCAGTACTTC.

V and J are TRBV6-6 and TRBJ1-2; 7 nucleotides align to TRBD1. CDR1 and CDR2 from the germline V gene are MNHNY and SVGAGI (reference sequence). V dropped 6 bases and J dropped 1; count of bases not matched to a gene: 8. The CDR3 has 15 residues. The CDR3 region has the DNA TGTGCCAGCAGCATGGACAGGACGCTTAACTATGGCTACACCTTC. This codes for CASSMDRTLNYGYTF.

This chain uses TRBV11-3 with TRBJ2-7; TRBD1 agrees at 7 bases. J was trimmed by 0 bases and V by 1 base; bases with no gene match: 9. The CDR3 spans 17 residues. Germline V gene data show CDR1 as SGHNT and CDR2 as YENEEA. This CDR3 is CASSLVTGKARSYEQYF. The CDR3 DNA reads TGTGCCAGCAGCTTAGTGACAGGGAAAGCCCGCTCCTACGAGCAGTACTTC.

This chain joins TRBV24-1 and TRBJ2-2; possible D gene TRBD2, 6 bases. CDR1 and CDR2 from the germline V gene are KGHDR and SFDVKD. The CDR3 loop spans 15 amino acids. Trimming removed 3 bases from V and 5 bases from J, with 12 bases in between. The CDR3 DNA reads as TGTGCCACCAGTGATCTTGGGGCGGGGACCGGGGAGCTGTTTTTT. This gives the protein CATSDLGAGTGELFF.

The chain carries TRBV4-1 and TRBJ1-4, with 10 bases fitting TRBD1. V gave up 0 bases and J gave up 6 bases; unmatched junction bases: 7. Germline V gene lookup returns CDR1 MGHRA and CDR2 YSYEKL. The CDR3 loop spans 17 amino acids. CDR3 amino acids: CASSQDSGQGVYEKLFF. The CDR3 bases are TGCGCCAGCAGCCAAGATTCCGGACAGGGGGTGTATGAAAAACTGTTTTTT.

The chain joins TRBV19 to TRBJ2-3, with D hard to call. From germline, CDR1 is LNHDA and CDR2 SQIVND (reference sequence). This CDR3 is 13 amino acids long. V shed 6 bases and J shed 0 bases, with 7 bases lying between them. The CDR3 reads CASRSLSTDTQYF. For the CDR3, the DNA is TGTGCCAGTAGATCTCTTAGCACAGATACGCAGTATTTT.

This chain connects TRBV4-1 to TRBJ2-3, with D possibly being TRBD1 (5 bases). The CDR3 loop spans 15 amino acids. Germline CDR1 and CDR2: MGHRA and YSYEKL. Between the trimmed V and J ends, which lost 1 base and 1 base, there was a span of 9 bases. The CDR3 loop reads CASSQGRRGTDTQYF. The CDR3 DNA sequence: TGCGCCAGCAGCCAAGGGCGCAGGGGCACAGATACGCAGTATTTT.

The chain has TRBV2 and TRBJ2-7; TRBD2 might be the D (5 bases). This CDR3 contains 12 residues. CDR1 and CDR2 from the germline V gene are SNHLY and FYNNEI. Trimming took 4 bases from V and 7 from J, leaving 11 bases between them. The CDR3 nucleotides are TGTGCCAGCAGTGGCGGTCCGGGGGAGCAGTACTTC. This codes for CASSGGPGEQYF.

This clone was seen a handful of times. The genes are TRBV5-1 and TRBJ1-3; maybe TRBD1 (5 bases). Germline loops: CDR1 SGHRS, CDR2 YFSETQ. V was shortened by 3 bases and J by 0 bases, with 13 bases between the two germline ends. CDR3 length: 16 residues. The CDR3 DNA sequence: TGCGCCAGCAGCTCGGGACTCATTTCCTCTGGAAACACCATATATTTT. Translating gives CASSSGLISSGNTIYF.

The CDR3 spells CASSSGQGNEQFF. DNA for the CDR3: TGCGCCAGCAGCTCTGGACAGGGCAATGAGCAGTTCTTC. The chain recombines TRBV5-1 with TRBJ2-1, with 8 bases fitting TRBD1. CDR1 and CDR2 from the germline V gene are SGHRS and YFSETQ. V shed 3 bases, J shed 6 bases, and the junction held 2 bases outside the gene matches. The CDR3 is 13 residues long.

The chain links TRBV7-8 to TRBJ2-5; 10 bases match TRBD1. CDR1 and CDR2 (germline): SGHVS, FQNEAQ. Trimming at V came to 7 bases and at J to 1 base, leaving 6 bases not matched to a gene. The CDR3 has 15 residues. The CDR3 DNA follows: TGTGCCAGCAAATACGGGACAGGGGTCCAAGAGACCCAGTACTTC. Amino acid sequence: CASKYGTGVQETQYF.

The rearrangement links TRBV30 to TRBJ2-1; 12 nucleotides match TRBD2. V shed 2 bases, J shed 6 bases, and the junction held 5 bases outside the gene matches. CDR3 length: 15 amino acids. Germline V gives CDR1 GTSNPN, CDR2 SVGIG (reference sequence). CDR3 DNA: TGTGCCTGGAGTCCTCGACTAGCGGGAGTCAATGAGCAGTTCTTC. Protein: CAWSPRLAGVNEQFF.

This chain links TRBV15 with TRBJ1-5, with TRBD1 as a possible D gene (6 bases). CDR3 length: 13 residues. In germline, CDR1 is LNHNV, CDR2 YYDKDF (reference sequence). Trimming took 3 bases from V and 9 from J, leaving 12 bases between them. The CDR3 is CATSRAGVRPQHF. CDR3 sequence (DNA): TGTGCCACCAGCAGGGCAGGGGTTCGGCCCCAGCATTTT.

The chain carries TRBV3-1 (or the pseudogene TRBV3-2) and TRBJ2-1; D perhaps matches TRBD2 (6 bases). Germline lookup yields CDR1 LGHDT and CDR2 YNNKEL (reference sequence). Trimming pared 2 bases from V and 6 bases from J, leaving 17 bases between. The CDR3 runs to 16 residues. Written as DNA, the CDR3 is TGTGCCAGCAGCCAAACCCTAGCGCTACGAAGCAATGAGCAGTTCTTC. Translation: CASSQTLALRSNEQFF.

V is TRBV7-9 and J is TRBJ1-2; D remains ambiguous. The length of the CDR3 is 14 residues. V lost 1 base and J 1 base, leaving 7 bases between the germline ends. Germline V gene lookup returns CDR1 SEHNR and CDR2 FQNEAQ (reference sequence). Written as DNA, the CDR3 is TGTGCCAGCAGCTTAGTTGCCAGTAACTATGGCTACACCTTC. Its protein product is CASSLVASNYGYTF.

The chain joins TRBV18 to TRBJ2-7; the D gene is possibly TRBD1 (6 bases). CDR3 length: 16 amino acids. CDR1 and CDR2 from the germline V gene are KGHSH and LQKENI. V was cut by 0 bases and J by 3 bases, with 15 bases left in between. The CDR3 loop reads CASSPPDSYHIYEQYF. The CDR3 nucleotides are TGTGCCAGCTCACCACCGGACAGCTACCATATCTACGAGCAGTACTTC.

V usage is TRBV5-1 and J usage is TRBJ1-1; 8 positions match TRBD1. The length of the CDR3 is 18 residues. Losses at the gene ends were 1 base for V and 1 base for J; bases not matched to a gene: 12. In germline, CDR1 is SGHRS, CDR2 YFSETQ. Here the CDR3 DNA reads TGCGCCAGCAGCTTGAACCCCCCAGGGGGCCTAGGGAACACTGAAGCTTTCTTT. It specifies CASSLNPPGGLGNTEAFF.

This chain joins TRBV5-1 and TRBJ2-3; 12 positions match TRBD2. The CDR3 has 15 amino acids. The germline V gene encodes CDR1 SGHRS and CDR2 YFSETQ. J lost 5 bases, V lost 3 bases, and 4 bases had no gene match. As DNA, the CDR3 is TGCGCCAGCAGCTCCTCTAGCGGGAGGGGAGATACGCAGTATTTT. This translates into CASSSSSGRGDTQYF.

This sequence joins TRBV6-2 or TRBV6-3 and TRBJ2-7; 8 bases map to TRBD2. The CDR3 contains 14 residues. Germline V CDR1 and CDR2: MNHEY, SVGEGT. V trimming: 6 bases; J trimming: 5 bases; junction bases outside the gene matches: 9. The CDR3 loop reads CASSLSGIGNEQYF. DNA of the CDR3: TGTGCCAGCAGCCTTAGCGGGATCGGGAACGAGCAGTACTTC.

This chain uses TRBV7-2 with TRBJ1-1; D gene unclear. V was pared by 5 bases and J by 0 bases, with 10 bases between. This CDR3 comprises 14 residues. From germline, CDR1 is SGHTA and CDR2 FQGNSA. CDR3 region: CASSLYSLNTEAFF. Written as DNA, the CDR3 is TGTGCCAGCAGCCTCTATTCTCTGAACACTGAAGCTTTCTTT. Drawing the rest from reference TRBV7-2 and TRBJ1-1, the complete variable domain is GAGVSQSPSNKVTEKGKDVELRCDPISGHTALYWYRQSLGQGLEFLIYFQGNSAPDKSGLPSDRFSAERTGGSVSTLTIQRTQQEDSAVYLCASSLYSLNTEAFFGQGTRLTVV.

V gene TRBV28 combines with J gene TRBJ2-1; D is possibly TRBD2 (5 bases). V was pared by 3 bases and J by 1 base, with 13 bases between. CDR3 length equals 16 residues. CDR1 MDHEN and CDR2 SYDVKM come from the germline V gene. The CDR3 region is CASSFSGIGSYNEQFF. The CDR3 nucleotides are TGTGCCAGCAGTTTCTCCGGGATTGGTTCCTACAATGAGCAGTTCTTC.

The CDR3 loop reads CASSLKGEGTEAFF. DNA for the CDR3: TGTGCCAGCAGCTTAAAGGGGGAGGGGACTGAAGCTTTCTTT. The J gene is TRBJ1-1, the V gene TRBV7-3; maybe TRBD1 (6 bases). V was trimmed by 1 base and J by 5 bases, leaving 11 bases between them. Germline CDR1 reads SGHTA; CDR2 reads FQGTGA. This CDR3 is 14 amino acids long.

This clone has a single count. The chain joins TRBV28 to TRBJ1-2, with D perhaps TRBD1 (5 bases). From germline, CDR1 is MDHEN and CDR2 SYDVKM. Trimming pared 2 bases from V and 8 bases from J, leaving 15 bases between. CDR3 size: 14 residues. Written as DNA, the CDR3 is TGTGCCAGCAGTTTACCGGACACCACGCGGGGCTACACCTTC. Translating gives CASSLPDTTRGYTF.

This clone came up a few times. The chain uses TRBV7-2 and TRBJ1-3; 7 bases map to TRBD1. J was trimmed by 0 bases and V by 1 base; bases with no gene match: 6. The CDR3 runs 17 residues. From germline, CDR1 is SGHTA and CDR2 FQGNSA. CDR3 sequence: CASSLVPTGSSGNTIYF. Written as DNA, the CDR3 is TGTGCCAGCAGCTTAGTCCCGACAGGGAGCTCTGGAAACACCATATATTTT.

The genes are TRBV5-6 and TRBJ2-1, with 15 nucleotides matching TRBD2. Germline lookup yields CDR1 SGHDT and CDR2 YYEEEE. V lost 4 bases, J lost 8 bases, and 10 bases stayed unmatched. CDR3 length: 17 amino acids. The CDR3 is CASSLGTSGRSIDEQFF. The CDR3 DNA follows: TGTGCCAGCAGCCTCGGGACTAGCGGGAGGTCTATCGATGAGCAGTTCTTC.